The entry below describes one T cell receptor (beta chain). Antigen: not known. This sample was taken from a study of CD4 T cells in relation to SARS-CoV-2 and coronaviruses. Study details: ViraFEST: approximately 10-day antigen culture of PBMCs, then TCR beta CDR3 sequencing.

Study observations and caveats: SARS-CoV-2-driven expansion was significantly weaker in crossreactive than monoreactive clones.

Profiling relied on immunoSEQ multiplex PCR, and the TCRdb table lists in-frame clones only, not all of them. Among some 26,000 clones listed, just under 75% were seen once. Before the COVID-19 pandemic, during about 2011-2019, CD4+ T cells were taken from unexposed donors. Isolation of CD4+ T cells took place after less than 13 days in culture. The trim removed 0 bases at V and 4 bases at J, leaving 7 bases unmatched. The CDR3 runs 16 residues. From germline, CDR1 is LGHNA and CDR2 YSLEER. The chain uses TRBV4-3 and TRBJ2-5, with 8 bases matching TRBD1. The origin of this receptor is a human donor in good health. The sample taken for sequencing was CD4+ T cells from PBMCs, cultured in vitro. The CDR3 here is CASSQDYRTGLETQYF. The CDR3 DNA reads TGCGCCAGCAGCCAAGACTATCGGACAGGGCTAGAGACCCAGTACTTC.